What follows are 16 T cell receptor beta chains derived from one specimen sequenced in a study of identical twins. TCRdb re-analysed the 5' RACE reads in MiXCR, keeping a single row per CDR3 protein. Of hundreds of thousands of distinct CDR3 sequences listed, 12% are singletons. In addition, the sample was reused for a study of yellow fever vaccine responses in identical twins.

Sample: CD8+ T cells sorted from blood. Every receptor here comes from a woman aged 18 to 35 in good health.

This clonotype was found a few times. The chain couples TRBV21-1 to TRBJ2-7; TRBD2 is the table's D call and was not checked against the DNA. TRBV21-1 is a pseudogene. CDR3 length: 14 residues. The CDR3 DNA follows: TGTGCCCCTCGGCCAGTCCTCCGGTCCTACGAGCAGTACGTC. Translation gives CAPRPVLRSYEQYV.

The chain is built from TRBV28 and TRBJ2-3, with D uncertain. Trimming stripped 6 bases from V and 3 bases from J, with 19 bases between. Germline V gene sequence: CDR1 MDHEN, CDR2 SYDVKM. The CDR3 sequence is 16 residues long. CDR3 residues: CASSHSRVVRTDTQYF. CDR3 bases: TGTGCCAGCAGCCATAGTCGGGTTGTACGGACAGATACGCAGTATTTT.

This chain links TRBV2 with TRBJ2-5; 12 bases line up with TRBD2. Trimming at V came to 6 bases and at J to 3 bases, leaving 5 bases not matched to a gene. In germline, CDR1 is SNHLY, CDR2 FYNNEI. The CDR3 spans 15 residues. The CDR3 bases are TGTGCCAGCAGGTGGACTAGCGGGGCAGAAGAGACCCAGTACTTC. This sequence encodes CASRWTSGAEETQYF.

This chain uses TRBV27 with TRBJ1-5; tentatively, D is TRBD1 (6 bases). This CDR3 has 14 amino acids. V was trimmed by 7 bases and J by 3 bases, leaving 13 bases between them. CDR1 MNHEY and CDR2 SMNVEV come from the germline V gene (reference sequence). The CDR3 reads CASKDRDTNQPQHF. In nucleotides, the CDR3 is TGTGCCAGCAAGGACAGAGATACCAATCAGCCCCAGCATTTT.

This clonotype showed up just a few times. The J gene is TRBJ2-1, the V gene TRBV11-2; D is possibly TRBD2 (6 bases). CDR3 size: 15 residues. CDR1 SGHAT and CDR2 FQNNGV come from the germline V gene. The V end lost 6 bases, the J end lost 0 bases, and 12 bases lay between the germline ends. DNA for the CDR3: TGTGCCAGCAGGGATACTAGCAGCTCCTACAATGAGCAGTTCTTC. Translating gives CASRDTSSSYNEQFF. The variable domain in full, completed from reference TRBV11-2 and TRBJ2-1, reads EAGVAQSPRYKIIEKRQSVAFWCNPISGHATLYWYQQILGQGPKLLIQFQNNGVVDDSQLPKDRFSAERLKGVDSTLKIQPAKLEDSAVYLCASRDTSSSYNEQFFGPGTRLTVL.

The sample holds many counts of this clonotype. The chain carries TRBV25-1 and TRBJ2-6; 12 bases are a match to TRBD1. CDR3 length: 18 residues. V lost 1 base and J lost 1; bases outside the gene matches: 2. The germline V gene has CDR1 MGHDK and CDR2 SYGVNS. The CDR3 reads CASSEWGQGASGANVLTF. The CDR3 coding sequence is TGTGCCAGCAGTGAATGGGGACAGGGGGCGTCTGGGGCCAACGTCCTGACTTTC.

This chain links TRBV12-3 or TRBV12-4 with TRBJ1-6; tentative D call: TRBD1 (6 bases). V was pared by 6 bases and J by 4 bases, with 16 bases between. The length of the CDR3 is 16 residues. The CDR3 DNA is TGTGCCAGCAGCCCTTCCGTGGACAGTTATAATTCACCCCTCCACTTT. Its translation is CASSPSVDSYNSPLHF.

This clonotype was detected a few times. The chain combines TRBV3-1 with TRBJ2-1; no firm D call. The V end lost 2 bases, the J end lost 1 base, and 6 bases lay between the germline ends. Germline CDR1 is LGHDT and CDR2 is YNNKEL (reference sequence). The CDR3 has 14 residues. The CDR3 loop reads CASSQLVSYNEQFF. The CDR3 nucleotides are TGTGCCAGCAGCCAACTAGTATCCTACAATGAGCAGTTCTTC.

This clonotype was observed at least ten times. This rearrangement joins TRBV6-5 to TRBJ2-5; weak D call: TRBD2 (5 bases). The CDR3 has 12 amino acids. V lost 7 bases and J lost 7, with 13 bases in between. CDR1 and CDR2 (germline): MNHEY, SVGAGI. The CDR3 DNA follows: TGTGCCAGCATTAGTTCGGCGGGGACCCAGTACTTC. Translation gives CASISSAGTQYF.

There are a few counts of this clonotype. The gene calls are TRBV4-1 and TRBJ2-7; 11 nucleotides align to TRBD1. V was clipped by 1 base and J by 1 base; unmatched bases: 0. The CDR3 is 15 amino acids. Germline V lookup: CDR1 MGHRA, CDR2 YSYEKL. CDR3 nucleotide sequence: TGCGCCAGCAGCCAAGGGGACAGGGGGTCCTACGAGCAGTACGTC. It translates to CASSQGDRGSYEQYV.

The chain links TRBV7-9 to TRBJ1-1; the D gene is possibly TRBD1 (6 bases). V lost 6 bases to trimming and J lost 10 bases, with 12 bases between them. Per the germline V gene, CDR1 is SEHNR and CDR2 is FQNEAQ (reference sequence). This CDR3 has 11 residues. The CDR3 protein is CASSPGALAFF. The CDR3 DNA follows: TGTGCCAGCAGTCCAGGGGCCTTAGCTTTCTTT. Full variable domain (rest looked up from reference TRBV7-9 and TRBJ1-1): DTGVSQNPRHKITKRGQNVTFRCDPISEHNRLYWYRQTLGQGPEFLTYFQNEAQLEKSRLLSDRFSAERPKGSFSTLEIQRTEQGDSAMYLCASSPGALAFFGQGTRLTVV.

The chain's CDR3 is CASSELWVAGGYEQYV. Here the CDR3 DNA reads TGTGCCAGCAGTGAATTGTGGGTAGCTGGGGGTTACGAGCAGTACGTC. The J gene is TRBJ2-7, the V gene TRBV2, with D perhaps assigned TRBD1 or TRBD2 (5 bases each). The CDR3 totals 16 residues. V gave up 2 bases and J gave up 4 bases, with 18 bases separating them. Looked up from germline, CDR1 is SNHLY and CDR2 is FYNNEI.

CDR3 DNA: TGTGCCAGCAGTTGGGGCCTAGCGGACTCCTACGAGCAGTACTTC. Translating gives CASSWGLADSYEQYF. The V gene is TRBV27, the J gene TRBJ2-7; TRBD2 agrees at 7 bases. V gave up 4 bases and J gave up 0 bases; unmatched junction bases: 6. The CDR3 extends over 15 amino acids. Looked up from germline, CDR1 is MNHEY and CDR2 is SMNVEV (reference sequence).

This clonotype was counted only a few times. This sequence joins TRBV2 and TRBJ2-7; a weak D match, TRBD2 (5 bases). The CDR3 is 13 residues long. V lost 3 bases to trimming and J lost 5 bases, with 11 bases between them. Germline CDR1 SNHLY, CDR2 FYNNEI. CDR3 in DNA: TGTGCCAGCAGTGAGGCGGGTTTCCACGAGCAGTACTTC. Encoded protein: CASSEAGFHEQYF. The full variable domain, rest sourced from reference TRBV2 and TRBJ2-7, is EPEVTQTPSHQVTQMGQEVILRCVPISNHLYFYWYRQILGQKVEFLVSFYNNEISEKSEIFDDQFSVERPDGSNFTLKIRSTKLEDSAMYFCASSEAGFHEQYFGPGTRLTVT.

This clonotype has only a few counts. This rearrangement joins TRBV3-1 to TRBJ2-3; tentatively, D is TRBD2 (5 bases). Germline CDR1 reads LGHDT; CDR2 reads YNNKEL (reference sequence). The V gene lost 1 base and the J gene lost 3 bases, with 20 bases spanning the gap. This CDR3 has 18 residues. The DNA for the CDR3 is TGTGCCAGCAGCCAAGGGGCGTACGTGGGAGTTCGGACAGATACGCAGTATTTT. It translates to CASSQGAYVGVRTDTQYF.

In this sample, this clonotype turned up a few times. V is TRBV27 and J is TRBJ2-1; D may match TRBD1 or TRBD2 (5 bases each). The CDR3 totals 16 residues. The germline V and J ends were trimmed by 2 bases and 5 bases, with 16 bases remaining between them. Germline V lookup: CDR1 MNHEY, CDR2 SMNVEV (reference sequence). CDR3 loop: CASSLLVGEKDNEQFF. The CDR3 region has the DNA TGTGCCAGCAGTTTACTGGTGGGGGAGAAGGACAATGAGCAGTTCTTC.